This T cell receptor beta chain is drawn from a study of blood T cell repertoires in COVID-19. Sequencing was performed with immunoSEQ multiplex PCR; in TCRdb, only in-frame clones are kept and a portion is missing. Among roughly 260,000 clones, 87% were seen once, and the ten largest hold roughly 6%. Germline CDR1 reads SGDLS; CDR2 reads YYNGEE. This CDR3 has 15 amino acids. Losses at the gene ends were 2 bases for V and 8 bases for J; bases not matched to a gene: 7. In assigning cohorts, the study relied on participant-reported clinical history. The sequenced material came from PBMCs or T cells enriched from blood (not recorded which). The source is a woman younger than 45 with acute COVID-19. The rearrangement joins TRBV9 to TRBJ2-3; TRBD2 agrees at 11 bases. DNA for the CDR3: TGTGCCAGCAGCGTCGGGACTAGCGGAGCTCTTACGCAGTATTTT. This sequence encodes CASSVGTSGALTQYF.